This TCR beta chain was captured by sequencing in a study of shared T cell receptors in the human thymus. Repertoires were generated with immunoSEQ multiplex PCR, while TCRdb's copy carries only in-frame clones and drops some. The table includes some 700,000 clones, approximately 90% detected once. These data also featured in a second study, about human thymus T cells. As that report states: Thymus was obtained from resections taken during corrective heart surgery. Use of V and J genes seemed skewed within the thymic and blood repertoires. The related literature has documented a marked overlap of thymic repertoires among unrelated individuals.

Material: thymocytes. This receptor was obtained from a boy under three years old with a congenital heart defect.

The CDR3 DNA reads TGTGCCAGCAGCTTAGGTAGCAATGAGCAGTTCTTC. Protein: CASSLGSNEQFF. The rearrangement links TRBV7-9 to TRBJ2-1; D not resolved. Trimming stripped 1 base from V and 6 bases from J, with 4 bases between. In germline, CDR1 is SEHNR, CDR2 FQNEAQ (reference sequence). The length of the CDR3 is 12 residues.